The rows below give T cell receptor beta chains drawn from one sample of a study of blood T cells in healthy people across ages. TCRdb re-analysed the 5' RACE reads in MiXCR, keeping a single row per CDR3 protein. The repertoire has about 770,000 distinct CDR3 sequences, around two fifths of them found once; the top ten carry approximately 20%. The source material was blood. The receptors were gathered from a man in his 60s in good health. Both conserved end residues are part of each CDR3. The order of the fields is J gene, V gene, clone size, D gene, CDR3 protein, CDR3 DNA. D genes are given only for firm matches. Only some rows state a clone size, as once, few, many or a class for expanded clones.

J gene: TRBJ2-1; V gene: TRBV4-3; clone size: many; D gene: -; CDR3 protein: CASSQMPYWDEQFF; CDR3 DNA: TGCGCCAGCAGCCAAATGCCATACTGGGATGAGCAGTTCTTC
J gene: TRBJ2-1; V gene: TRBV20-1; clone size: many; D gene: -; CDR3 protein: CSARLGRQFF; CDR3 DNA: TGCAGTGCCCGACTTGGGCGGCAGTTCTTC
J gene: TRBJ1-1; V gene: TRBV6-2/TRBV6-3; clone size: -; D gene: TRBD1; CDR3 protein: CASSRDRDRLNTEAFF; CDR3 DNA: TGTGCCAGCAGTAGAGATCGGGACAGGTTGAACACTGAAGCTTTCTTT
J gene: TRBJ2-5; V gene: TRBV20-1; clone size: -; D gene: -; CDR3 protein: CSARGNEETQYF; CDR3 DNA: TGCAGTGCTAGAGGGAACGAAGAGACCCAGTACTTC
J gene: TRBJ1-4; V gene: TRBV4-1; clone size: -; D gene: -; CDR3 protein: CASSRDPALNEKLFF; CDR3 DNA: TGCGCCAGCAGCAGAGACCCTGCTCTAAATGAAAAACTGTTTTTT
J gene: TRBJ2-1; V gene: TRBV29-1; clone size: many; D gene: TRBD2; CDR3 protein: CSARVLPLAGVGQFF; CDR3 DNA: TGCAGCGCCCGCGTCCTCCCACTAGCGGGGGTGGGGCAGTTCTTC
J gene: TRBJ2-4; V gene: TRBV6-5; clone size: -; D gene: TRBD2; CDR3 protein: CASTKGLASEQYF; CDR3 DNA: TGTGCCAGCACCAAGGGACTAGCTAGTGAGCAGTACTTC
J gene: TRBJ1-6; V gene: TRBV7-9; clone size: -; D gene: TRBD1; CDR3 protein: CASSPGQKNSPLHF; CDR3 DNA: TGTGCCAGCAGCCCGGGACAGAAAAATTCACCCCTCCACTTT
J gene: TRBJ2-7; V gene: TRBV20-1; clone size: -; D gene: -; CDR3 protein: CSAKSVQRYEQYF; CDR3 DNA: TGCAGTGCTAAAAGCGTACAGCGCTACGAGCAGTACTTC
J gene: TRBJ1-2; V gene: TRBV24-1; clone size: few; D gene: TRBD1; CDR3 protein: CATSVYRTGGRYGYTF; CDR3 DNA: TGTGCCACCAGTGTTTATAGGACAGGGGGCCGGTATGGCTACACCTTC
J gene: TRBJ1-2; V gene: TRBV2; clone size: -; D gene: -; CDR3 protein: CASSDFGGYTF; CDR3 DNA: TGTGCCAGCAGTGACTTTGGGGGCTACACCTTC
J gene: TRBJ1-2; V gene: TRBV6-1; clone size: few; D gene: TRBD1; CDR3 protein: CASSPTGVWGYTF; CDR3 DNA: TGTGCCAGCAGCCCCACAGGGGTCTGGGGCTACACCTTC
J gene: TRBJ2-1; V gene: TRBV7-8; clone size: -; D gene: -; CDR3 protein: CASRSRPAQGSYNEQFF; CDR3 DNA: TGTGCCAGCAGATCCAGACCGGCCCAGGGCTCCTACAATGAGCAGTTCTTC
J gene: TRBJ1-2; V gene: TRBV30; clone size: -; D gene: -; CDR3 protein: CAWSVTVLGYGYTF; CDR3 DNA: TGTGCCTGGAGTGTAACCGTTTTGGGCTATGGCTACACCTTC
J gene: TRBJ1-2; V gene: TRBV4-3; clone size: -; D gene: -; CDR3 protein: CASSQVKAGRVNGYTF; CDR3 DNA: TGCGCCAGCAGCCAAGTGAAGGCAGGGAGGGTCAATGGCTACACCTTC
J gene: TRBJ1-5; V gene: TRBV10-3; clone size: few; D gene: TRBD1; CDR3 protein: CAIRGTADQPQHF; CDR3 DNA: TGTGCCATCAGAGGGACAGCTGATCAGCCCCAGCATTTT
J gene: TRBJ2-5; V gene: TRBV7-8; clone size: -; D gene: TRBD2; CDR3 protein: CAGSRSSGGLEETQYF; CDR3 DNA: TGTGCCGGCAGCCGGAGTAGCGGGGGGTTGGAGGAGACCCAGTACTTC
J gene: TRBJ1-1; V gene: TRBV9; clone size: -; D gene: TRBD1; CDR3 protein: CASSAGGTGVTEAFF; CDR3 DNA: TGTGCCAGCAGCGCGGGGGGGACAGGGGTCACTGAAGCTTTCTTT
J gene: TRBJ2-3; V gene: TRBV4-3; clone size: -; D gene: -; CDR3 protein: CASSQDRYPEIVFSVGDTQYF; CDR3 DNA: TGCGCCAGCAGCCAAGATCGTTACCCAGAAATAGTATTTAGTGTTGGAGATACGCAGTATTTT
J gene: TRBJ2-7; V gene: TRBV5-5; clone size: -; D gene: TRBD2; CDR3 protein: CASSPLWRGSYEQYF; CDR3 DNA: TGTGCCAGCAGCCCTCTCTGGCGGGGGTCCTACGAGCAGTACTTC
J gene: TRBJ2-7; V gene: TRBV2; clone size: few; D gene: -; CDR3 protein: CASSPTTGVQYF; CDR3 DNA: TGTGCCAGCAGTCCCACGACTGGGGTGCAGTACTTC
J gene: TRBJ1-5; V gene: TRBV7-9; clone size: -; D gene: -; CDR3 protein: CASSPSDGYSNQPQHF; CDR3 DNA: TGTGCCAGCAGCCCCTCGGACGGATATAGCAATCAGCCCCAGCATTTT
J gene: TRBJ2-3; V gene: TRBV4-1; clone size: -; D gene: TRBD2; CDR3 protein: CASSQEGLVNTQYF; CDR3 DNA: TGCGCCAGCAGCCAAGAGGGACTAGTGAATACGCAGTATTTT
J gene: TRBJ2-3; V gene: TRBV7-6; clone size: few; D gene: TRBD2; CDR3 protein: CASSPRTSGTDTQYF; CDR3 DNA: TGTGCCAGCAGCCCCAGGACTAGCGGTACAGATACGCAGTATTTT
J gene: TRBJ1-1; V gene: TRBV20-1; clone size: -; D gene: -; CDR3 protein: CSAREREDTEAFF; CDR3 DNA: TGCAGTGCCAGGGAGAGGGAGGACACTGAAGCTTTCTTT
J gene: TRBJ1-6; V gene: TRBV18; clone size: once; D gene: TRBD1; CDR3 protein: CASSPLTGGDSPLHF; CDR3 DNA: TGTGCCAGCTCACCCTTGACAGGGGGAGACTCACCCCTCCACTTT
J gene: TRBJ2-7; V gene: TRBV7-9; clone size: many; D gene: TRBD1; CDR3 protein: CASSLGDRATYEQYF; CDR3 DNA: TGTGCCAGCAGCTTAGGGGACAGGGCCACCTACGAGCAGTACTTC
J gene: TRBJ2-5; V gene: TRBV6-5; clone size: -; D gene: -; CDR3 protein: CASIGPWGGGETQYF; CDR3 DNA: TGTGCCAGCATTGGCCCCTGGGGGGGCGGGGAGACCCAGTACTTC
J gene: TRBJ2-7; V gene: TRBV20-1; clone size: few; D gene: -; CDR3 protein: CSATGLYEQYF; CDR3 DNA: TGCAGTGCAACTGGCCTATACGAGCAGTACTTC
J gene: TRBJ2-5; V gene: TRBV7-2; clone size: few; D gene: TRBD2; CDR3 protein: CASSLHGGVGETQYF; CDR3 DNA: TGTGCCAGCAGCTTACATGGGGGGGTCGGTGAGACCCAGTACTTC
J gene: TRBJ2-7; V gene: TRBV7-2; clone size: many; D gene: TRBD2; CDR3 protein: CASKRLAGVGEQYF; CDR3 DNA: TGTGCCAGCAAAAGACTAGCGGGGGTGGGGGAGCAGTACTTC
J gene: TRBJ2-7; V gene: TRBV20-1; clone size: -; D gene: TRBD1; CDR3 protein: CSARTTGKDAGQYF; CDR3 DNA: TGCAGTGCTAGAACGACAGGGAAGGACGCAGGGCAGTACTTC
J gene: TRBJ2-7; V gene: TRBV7-9; clone size: once; D gene: TRBD2; CDR3 protein: CAISLVGGSLLVEQYF; CDR3 DNA: TGTGCCATCAGCTTAGTGGGAGGGTCGCTCCTCGTCGAGCAGTACTTC
J gene: TRBJ2-1; V gene: TRBV20-1; clone size: few; D gene: -; CDR3 protein: CSARVLGRGEQFF; CDR3 DNA: TGCAGTGCTAGAGTACTGGGACGAGGGGAGCAGTTCTTC
J gene: TRBJ1-4; V gene: TRBV7-2; clone size: -; D gene: -; CDR3 protein: CASSLMGQGSEKLFF; CDR3 DNA: TGTGCCAGCAGCTTAATGGGGCAGGGGAGTGAAAAACTGTTTTTT
J gene: TRBJ1-4; V gene: TRBV29-1; clone size: -; D gene: -; CDR3 protein: CSVGTGNEKLFF; CDR3 DNA: TGCAGCGTTGGGACGGGTAATGAAAAACTGTTTTTT
J gene: TRBJ2-1; V gene: TRBV7-3; clone size: -; D gene: -; CDR3 protein: CASAGSGRGEQFF; CDR3 DNA: TGTGCCAGCGCAGGTTCAGGCAGGGGTGAGCAGTTCTTC
J gene: TRBJ2-1; V gene: TRBV24-1; clone size: few; D gene: TRBD1; CDR3 protein: CATSDSGTGGYNEQFF; CDR3 DNA: TGTGCCACCAGTGATTCCGGGACAGGGGGATACAATGAGCAGTTCTTC
J gene: TRBJ2-7; V gene: TRBV27; clone size: few; D gene: -; CDR3 protein: CASSSLVPAEQYF; CDR3 DNA: TGTGCCAGCAGTTCCCTAGTCCCAGCGGAGCAGTACTTC
J gene: TRBJ2-7; V gene: TRBV7-9; clone size: few; D gene: -; CDR3 protein: CASSKMDEQYF; CDR3 DNA: TGTGCCAGCAGCAAGATGGATGAGCAGTACTTC
J gene: TRBJ2-1; V gene: TRBV4-3; clone size: few; D gene: -; CDR3 protein: CASSTSPASRNEQFF; CDR3 DNA: TGCGCCAGCAGCACCTCGCCAGCGAGTAGAAATGAGCAGTTCTTC
J gene: TRBJ2-7; V gene: TRBV7-2; clone size: few; D gene: TRBD2; CDR3 protein: CASSLLAGGNSYEQYF; CDR3 DNA: TGTGCCAGTAGCTTACTAGCGGGGGGTAACTCCTACGAGCAGTACTTC
J gene: TRBJ2-5; V gene: TRBV6-6; clone size: -; D gene: -; CDR3 protein: CASNDYYQETQYF; CDR3 DNA: TGTGCCAGCAATGACTACTACCAAGAGACCCAGTACTTC
J gene: TRBJ1-5; V gene: TRBV15; clone size: -; D gene: TRBD1; CDR3 protein: CATSPTGDNQPQHF; CDR3 DNA: TGTGCCACCAGCCCCACAGGGGACAATCAGCCCCAGCATTTT
J gene: TRBJ2-7; V gene: TRBV10-3; clone size: -; D gene: -; CDR3 protein: CAISESDRIDEQYF; CDR3 DNA: TGTGCCATCAGTGAGTCCGACAGGATCGACGAGCAGTACTTC
J gene: TRBJ2-7; V gene: TRBV15; clone size: few; D gene: -; CDR3 protein: CATSRDFTHEQYF; CDR3 DNA: TGTGCCACCAGCAGAGATTTTACCCACGAGCAGTACTTC
J gene: TRBJ2-7; V gene: TRBV4-1; clone size: -; D gene: -; CDR3 protein: CASSPQGFAEQYF; CDR3 DNA: TGCGCCAGCAGCCCTCAAGGGTTTGCCGAGCAGTACTTC
J gene: TRBJ1-4; V gene: TRBV11-2; clone size: -; D gene: -; CDR3 protein: CASSLGASSEKLFF; CDR3 DNA: TGTGCCAGCAGCTTAGGGGCCAGTTCCGAAAAACTGTTTTTT
J gene: TRBJ2-3; V gene: TRBV9; clone size: -; D gene: -; CDR3 protein: CASSVVTDTQYF; CDR3 DNA: TGTGCCAGCAGCGTAGTCACAGATACGCAGTATTTT
J gene: TRBJ2-5; V gene: TRBV7-2; clone size: -; D gene: TRBD2; CDR3 protein: CASSQGTSGDGETQYF; CDR3 DNA: TGTGCCAGCAGCCAGGGGACTAGCGGGGATGGGGAGACCCAGTACTTC
J gene: TRBJ2-5; V gene: TRBV14; clone size: -; D gene: -; CDR3 protein: CASSQSGRTRETQYF; CDR3 DNA: TGTGCCAGCAGCCAATCGGGGAGGACGAGAGAGACCCAGTACTTC
J gene: TRBJ2-1; V gene: TRBV12-3/TRBV12-4; clone size: -; D gene: -; CDR3 protein: CASSPFSVKLGYTGSYNEQFF; CDR3 DNA: TGTGCCAGCAGCCCATTTTCAGTTAAGTTGGGGTATACCGGCTCCTACAATGAGCAGTTCTTC
J gene: TRBJ2-7; V gene: TRBV6-6; clone size: once; D gene: -; CDR3 protein: CASSYSGIDTYEQYF; CDR3 DNA: TGTGCCAGCAGTTACTCTGGGATCGATACCTACGAGCAGTACTTC
J gene: TRBJ2-1; V gene: TRBV5-1; clone size: -; D gene: TRBD2; CDR3 protein: CASSLDGGVSNEQFF; CDR3 DNA: TGCGCCAGCAGCTTGGACGGGGGGGTGAGCAATGAGCAGTTCTTC
J gene: TRBJ2-1; V gene: TRBV25-1; clone size: -; D gene: -; CDR3 protein: CASSDTFGASYNEQFF; CDR3 DNA: TGTGCCAGCAGTGATACCTTCGGGGCCTCCTACAATGAGCAGTTCTTC
J gene: TRBJ2-5; V gene: TRBV20-1; clone size: few; D gene: -; CDR3 protein: CSAKGRGSETQYF; CDR3 DNA: TGCAGTGCAAAAGGAAGGGGGTCAGAGACCCAGTACTTC
J gene: TRBJ1-5; V gene: TRBV18; clone size: many; D gene: -; CDR3 protein: CASSPPFLGEGSNQPQHF; CDR3 DNA: TGTGCCAGCTCACCACCGTTCTTAGGGGAGGGTAGCAATCAGCCCCAGCATTTT
J gene: TRBJ2-6; V gene: TRBV20-1; clone size: few; D gene: -; CDR3 protein: CSASGTGANVLTF; CDR3 DNA: TGCAGTGCTAGCGGAACTGGGGCCAACGTCCTGACTTTC
J gene: TRBJ2-2; V gene: TRBV12-3/TRBV12-4; clone size: few; D gene: -; CDR3 protein: CASSRAYTGELFF; CDR3 DNA: TGTGCCAGCAGCCGAGCCTACACCGGGGAGCTGTTTTTT